Following are 12 T cell receptor beta chains from one sample sequenced in a study of shared clonotypes between healthy human individuals. Measured with immunoSEQ multiplex PCR; TCRdb has only the in-frame clones, and not every one. The sample consists of more than 2 million clones, 90% to 95% of them appearing once. The sequenced sample was naive CD4+ T cells sorted from blood. Subset specified: CD45RA+ positively selected. The receptors were sampled from a man aged 18-30 years in good health.

The chain employs TRBV28 and TRBJ1-2; D is unresolved. CDR1 MDHEN and CDR2 SYDVKM come from the germline V gene. This CDR3 contains 11 residues. Between the trimmed V and J ends, which lost 6 bases and 3 bases, there was a span of 5 bases. CDR3 bases: TGTGCCAGCAGGGCCGACTATGGCTACACCTTC. As protein: CASRADYGYTF.

The J gene is TRBJ2-3, the V gene TRBV4-3, with 7 bases fitting TRBD2. The CDR3 has 16 amino acids. Germline V gene data show CDR1 as LGHNA and CDR2 as YSLEER. J gave up 4 bases and V 0 bases, and 7 bases lay outside the gene matches. The CDR3, as DNA: TGCGCCAGCAGCCAAGAACTAGCGCTAGTGGCAGATACGCAGTATTTT. It codes for CASSQELALVADTQYF.

The gene calls are TRBV5-6 and TRBJ2-7, with D possibly matching TRBD1 (7 bases). The CDR3 runs to 14 residues. V was shortened by 4 bases and J by 2 bases, with 13 bases between the two germline ends. Germline CDR1 SGHDT, CDR2 YYEEEE. The CDR3 sequence is CASSPRGVTYEQYF. In DNA form, the CDR3 reads TGTGCCAGCAGCCCCAGGGGGGTAACCTACGAGCAGTACTTC.

The count of this clone is one. The chain uses TRBV4-1 and TRBJ1-3; D is ambiguous. Deletions cut 1 base from V and 2 bases from J, with 9 bases between. In germline, CDR1 is MGHRA, CDR2 YSYEKL. CDR3 length: 15 amino acids. The CDR3 loop reads CASSQAGNTGNTIYF. In DNA, the CDR3 is TGCGCCAGCAGCCAAGCAGGAAATACTGGAAACACCATATATTTT.

This clone was picked up a small number of times. This rearrangement joins TRBV7-9 to TRBJ2-7; TRBD2 is a possible D gene (6 bases). V was pared by 4 bases and J by 5 bases, with 6 bases between. The CDR3 extends over 11 amino acids. Per germline, CDR1 SEHNR and CDR2 FQNEAQ (reference sequence). The CDR3 protein is CASSSGDEQYF. In DNA, the CDR3 is TGTGCCAGCAGCTCGGGGGACGAGCAGTACTTC.

Here the CDR3 DNA reads TGTGCCAGTAGTGTTACAGGGATAAGCGGCTACACCTTC. Encoded protein: CASSVTGISGYTF. This chain joins TRBV19 and TRBJ1-2; tentative D call: TRBD1 (6 bases). V was cut by 5 bases and J by 8 bases, with 15 bases left in between. This CDR3 comprises 13 residues. From germline, CDR1 is LNHDA and CDR2 SQIVND (reference sequence).

The genes are TRBV5-6 and TRBJ2-2; D gene uncertain. The CDR3 runs 15 residues. CDR1 is SGHDT, CDR2 YYEEEE, per germline. The V gene lost 4 bases and the J gene lost 1 base, with 11 bases spanning the gap. The CDR3 spells CASSLRYQNTGELFF. In DNA form, the CDR3 reads TGTGCCAGCAGCCTTAGATACCAGAACACCGGGGAGCTGTTTTTT.

The chain has TRBV10-3 and TRBJ1-2; D gene unclear. CDR3 length: 14 amino acids. CDR1 and CDR2 from the germline V gene are ENHRY and SYGVKD. V was clipped by 9 bases and J by 0 bases, with 14 bases between them. The DNA for the CDR3 is TGTGCCATATTTGGTGAGGGCGCTAACTATGGCTACACCTTC. Its protein is CAIFGEGANYGYTF.

The CDR3 loop reads CASSFTSGSREETQYF. The CDR3 DNA follows: TGCGCCAGCAGCTTCACTAGCGGGAGCCGGGAGGAGACCCAGTACTTC. The chain is built from TRBV5-1 and TRBJ2-5, with TRBD2 identical over 11 bases. This CDR3 has 16 residues. Germline values: CDR1 SGHRS, CDR2 YFSETQ. V shed 2 bases, J shed 5 bases, and the junction held 8 bases outside the gene matches. Full variable domain (outside the CDR3, taken from reference TRBV5-1 and TRBJ2-5): KAGVTQTPRYLIKTRGQQVTLSCSPISGHRSVSWYQQTPGQGLQFLFEYFSETQRNKGNFPGRFSGRQFSNSRSEMNVSTLELGDSALYLCASSFTSGSREETQYFGPGTRLLVL.

The rearrangement joins TRBV23-1 to TRBJ1-6; D call uncertain. Being an ORF, TRBV23-1 has a function that is uncertain. The CDR3 consists of 16 residues. V lost 4 bases to trimming and J lost 4 bases, with 14 bases between them. The CDR3 is CASSPLANQYNSPLHF. CDR3 in DNA: TGCGCCAGCAGTCCTTTAGCGAACCAATATAATTCACCCCTCCACTTT.

The chain has TRBV7-9 and TRBJ2-1, with D possibly matching TRBD1 (5 bases). V lost 5 bases to trimming and J lost 8 bases, with 10 bases between them. There are 12 residues in the CDR3. Germline CDR1 and CDR2: SEHNR and FQNEAQ (reference sequence). Here the CDR3 DNA reads TGTGCCAGCAGCCGACAGCGAGATGAGCAGTTCTTC. It is translated as CASSRQRDEQFF.

With regard to this clone: Other nucleotide sequences from this sample produce the same CDR3. The chain combines TRBV18 with TRBJ2-3; 7 bases fit TRBD2. This CDR3 has 13 amino acids. Trimming cost V 3 bases and J 5 bases; bases outside gene matches: 2. CDR1 and CDR2 from the germline V gene are KGHSH and LQKENI. CDR3 nucleotides: TGTGCCAGCTCACCGCCGGGAGGAGATACGCAGTATTTT. Amino acid sequence: CASSPPGGDTQYF.